The 23 T cell receptor beta chains below were found in one sample sequenced in a study of breast tumors, draining lymph nodes, adjacent tissues. TCRdb redid the calling of the multiplex PCR reads with MiXCR, one entry per CDR3 protein. This table has about 170,000 distinct CDR3 sequences, 30% to 35% appearing once. Samples came from axillary lymph nodes draining the breast cancer. Sample: axillary lymph node tissue. These receptors were obtained from a female donor with breast cancer. Some clones in this sample may be carry-over from other donors' samples.

This clonotype showed up many times. The V gene is TRBV29-1, the J gene TRBJ2-5; 10 nucleotides agree with TRBD1. The germline V gene has CDR1 SQVTM and CDR2 ANQGSEA. V shed 6 bases, J shed 2 bases, and the junction held 3 bases outside the gene matches. CDR3 length equals 13 residues. CDR3 sequence: CSVAGQGQETQYF. The CDR3 DNA follows: TGCAGCGTGGCGGGACAGGGGCAAGAGACCCAGTACTTC.

This clonotype appeared many times. The V call is TRBV11-2, the J call TRBJ2-1; possibly TRBD2 for D (6 bases). This CDR3 is 12 amino acids long. Germline V gene sequence: CDR1 SGHAT, CDR2 FQNNGV. V was shortened by 5 bases and J by 16 bases, with 18 bases between the two germline ends. DNA for the CDR3: TGTGCCAGCAGCCCGACTAGGCTGTCCCCTTTCTTC. It codes for CASSPTRLSPFF.

To note about this clonotype: A read error may be the cause here, since a much bigger clone is one base away. The genes are TRBV7-2 and TRBJ2-7; possible D gene TRBD1, 5 bases. The CDR3 runs 16 residues. The ends were cut back, 6 bases at V and 2 bases at J, with 20 bases in the middle. Germline V gene sequence: CDR1 SGHTA, CDR2 FQGNSA. The DNA for the CDR3 is TGTGCCAGCAGTTCCTCCCGTTTGGGGCTCACCTACGAGCAGTACTTC. As protein: CASSSSRLGLTYEQYF. Using reference TRBV7-2 and TRBJ2-7 for the parts outside the CDR3, the full variable domain is GAGVSQSPSNKVTEKGKDVELRCDPISGHTALYWYRQSLGQGLEFLIYFQGNSAPDKSGLPSDRFSAERTGGSVSTLTIQRTQQEDSAVYLCASSSSRLGLTYEQYFGPGTRLTVT.

CDR3 protein: CASRPLAGSSSYEQYF. The CDR3 DNA sequence: TGTGCCAGCAGACCCCTAGCGGGTTCCAGCTCCTACGAGCAGTACTTC. The chain is built from TRBV27 and TRBJ2-7; TRBD2 matches at 8 bases. The germline CDR1 and CDR2 sequences are MNHEY and SMNVEV (reference sequence). Trimming removed 6 bases from V and 0 bases from J; junction bases left unmatched: 10. The CDR3 runs 16 residues.

V gene TRBV5-1 combines with J gene TRBJ2-2; 8 nucleotides agree with TRBD2. The CDR3 runs 12 residues. Germline V lookup: CDR1 SGHRS, CDR2 YFSETQ. The V segment lost 4 bases and the J segment 7 bases; nucleotides outside the gene matches: 0. Here the CDR3 DNA reads TGCGCCAGCAGCCGGGAGGGCGGGGAGCTGTTTTTT. The encoded protein is CASSREGGELFF. Supplemented by reference TRBV5-1 and TRBJ2-2, the full variable domain reads KAGVTQTPRYLIKTRGQQVTLSCSPISGHRSVSWYQQTPGQGLQFLFEYFSETQRNKGNFPGRFSGRQFSNSRSEMNVSTLELGDSALYLCASSREGGELFFGEGSRLTVL.

The sample holds many counts of this clonotype. This chain links TRBV27 with TRBJ2-7; D gene uncertain. The CDR3 contains 11 residues. The V and J ends lost 4 bases and 7 bases respectively, with 8 bases between them. CDR1 is MNHEY, CDR2 SMNVEV, per germline (reference sequence). CDR3 amino acids: CASSSGLEQYF. The CDR3 coding sequence is TGTGCCAGCAGTTCCGGTTTAGAGCAGTACTTC.

This clonotype has at least ten counts. This chain connects TRBV30 to TRBJ2-3; TRBD2 might be the D (5 bases). Germline assignment: CDR1 GTSNPN and CDR2 SVGIG (reference sequence). V gave up 0 bases and J gave up 3 bases, with 10 bases separating them. The CDR3 totals 14 residues. DNA for the CDR3: TGTGCCTGGAGTGTACTAGGAGTAACAGATACGCAGTATTTT. This encodes CAWSVLGVTDTQYF.

This clonotype was counted only a few times. The CDR3 is CASIRQGNQPQHF. In DNA, the CDR3 is TGTGCCAGCATCCGACAGGGCAATCAGCCCCAGCATTTT. This chain connects TRBV28 to TRBJ1-5; D possibly corresponds to TRBD1 (6 bases). V lost 7 bases to trimming and J lost 2 bases, with 9 bases between them. The CDR3 totals 13 residues. From germline, CDR1 is MDHEN and CDR2 SYDVKM.

This clonotype was seen many times. V gene TRBV14 combines with J gene TRBJ1-2, with D possibly matching TRBD1 (6 bases). Germline CDR1 SGHDN, CDR2 FVKESK. The CDR3 runs 12 residues. Between the trimmed V and J ends, which lost 4 bases and 7 bases, there was a span of 10 bases. The CDR3, as DNA: TGTGCCAGCAGCCCGACAGGCTTTGGCTACACCTTC. This gives the protein CASSPTGFGYTF.

The rearrangement joins TRBV9 to TRBJ1-6; D possibly corresponds to TRBD1 (5 bases). Germline V gene lookup returns CDR1 SGDLS and CDR2 YYNGEE. V lost 3 bases and J 9 bases, leaving 19 bases between the germline ends. The CDR3 consists of 16 residues. CDR3 DNA sequence: TGTGCCAGCAGCGCAGGGACTAGCGGGGAGGTTTCACCCCTCCACTTT. Residues: CASSAGTSGEVSPLHF.

Many counts were recorded for this clonotype. This chain connects TRBV12-3 or TRBV12-4 to TRBJ2-7; tentatively, D is TRBD2 (6 bases). Trimming stripped 6 bases from V and 3 bases from J, with 15 bases between. The CDR3 has 14 amino acids. The chain's CDR3 is CASSFRLGGYEQYF. CDR3 DNA: TGTGCCAGCAGCTTCCGACTAGGAGGCTACGAGCAGTACTTC.

Comment on this clonotype: A read error may produce the germline difference seen at one junction end. This chain joins TRBV7-9 and TRBJ1-1, with TRBD1 identical over 8 bases. The CDR3 runs 14 residues. Germline CDR1 SEHNR, CDR2 FQNEAQ (reference sequence). CDR3 in amino acids: CASTLDRGSTEAFF. DNA for the CDR3: TGTGCCAGCACCTTAGACAGGGGCAGCACTGAAGCTTTCTTT.

The chain links TRBV7-9 to TRBJ2-7; D is tentatively TRBD1 or TRBD2 (6 bases each). V was shortened by 6 bases and J by 3 bases, with 15 bases between the two germline ends. The CDR3 sequence is 14 residues long. Germline V gene lookup returns CDR1 SEHNR and CDR2 FQNEAQ (reference sequence). The CDR3 coding sequence is TGTGCCAGCAGTGGGAGGCTGACAGGCTACGAGCAGTACTTC. Protein: CASSGRLTGYEQYF.

In its sample, this clonotype was seen many times. The V and J genes are TRBV4-3 and TRBJ2-2; TRBD2 is a possible D gene (7 bases). Trimming took off 4 bases at V and 4 bases at J, with 16 bases between the two ends. The CDR3 is 16 amino acids. Germline CDR1 reads LGHNA; CDR2 reads YSLEER. CDR3 region: CASSPAGGQGTGELFF. The DNA of the CDR3 is TGCGCCAGCAGCCCTGCCGGGGGGCAGGGCACCGGGGAGCTGTTTTTT.

J is TRBJ1-2 and V is TRBV7-8; weak D call: TRBD1 (5 bases). The V end lost 2 bases, the J end lost 9 bases, and 25 bases lay between the germline ends. Germline V CDR1 and CDR2: SGHVS, FQNEAQ. This CDR3 is 17 amino acids long. CDR3 sequence reads: CASSLPSGGRAGYRYTF. In DNA, the CDR3 is TGTGCCAGCAGCTTACCTAGCGGGGGGAGGGCCGGGTATCGCTACACCTTC.

The rearrangement links TRBV20-1 to TRBJ1-2, with 8 bases that match TRBD1. V gave up 3 bases and J gave up 6 bases; unmatched junction bases: 12. The germline CDR1 and CDR2 sequences are DFQATT and SNEGSKA (reference sequence). The CDR3 loop spans 15 amino acids. CDR3 amino acids: CSASPIHRGGNGYTF. CDR3 in DNA: TGCAGTGCTAGCCCGATCCACAGGGGGGGGAATGGCTACACCTTC.

Ten or more counts support this clonotype. J is TRBJ2-1 and V is TRBV15, with 7 bases that match TRBD2. This CDR3 is 15 amino acids long. The germline V gene has CDR1 LNHNV and CDR2 YYDKDF (reference sequence). V shed 5 bases and J 5 bases; nucleotides not matched to a gene: 9. The CDR3 nucleotides read TGTGCCACCAGCCGAAGCGGGGAACCGCACAATGAGCAGTTCTTC. It yields the protein CATSRSGEPHNEQFF.

This chain joins TRBV5-1 and TRBJ1-1, with D perhaps TRBD1 (5 bases). V lost 1 base and J lost 4, with 17 bases in between. The CDR3 contains 16 residues. Germline values: CDR1 SGHRS, CDR2 YFSETQ. In DNA, the CDR3 is TGCGCCAGCAGCTTGAGGACTGCCGGGACGGGCACTGAAGCTTTCTTT. This translates into CASSLRTAGTGTEAFF.

This clonotype has ten or more counts. The rearrangement uses TRBV5-1 and TRBJ2-3; possible D gene TRBD1, 5 bases. CDR1 SGHRS and CDR2 YFSETQ come from the germline V gene. The CDR3 runs 13 residues. V was shortened by 3 bases and J by 2 bases, with 7 bases between the two germline ends. The CDR3 region has the DNA TGCGCCAGCAGCTCAGGGTTCACAGATACGCAGTATTTT. Translation gives CASSSGFTDTQYF. The full variable domain, rest sourced from reference TRBV5-1 and TRBJ2-3, is KAGVTQTPRYLIKTRGQQVTLSCSPISGHRSVSWYQQTPGQGLQFLFEYFSETQRNKGNFPGRFSGRQFSNSRSEMNVSTLELGDSALYLCASSSGFTDTQYFGPGTRLTVL.

This clonotype has a count of ten or more. The chain is built from TRBV24-1 and TRBJ1-5, with 7 positions matching TRBD1. Losses at the gene ends were 5 bases for V and 0 bases for J; bases not matched to a gene: 3. The CDR3 contains 15 residues. CDR1 and CDR2 (germline): KGHDR, SFDVKD. DNA for the CDR3: TGTGCCACCAGTGCAGGGACAGATAGCAATCAGCCCCAGCATTTT. Its protein is CATSAGTDSNQPQHF.

This chain links TRBV20-1 with TRBJ2-5; 10 bases align to TRBD1. V lost 6 bases and J lost 6; bases outside the gene matches: 7. CDR3 length equals 13 residues. The germline V gene has CDR1 DFQATT and CDR2 SNEGSKA (reference sequence). The CDR3 sequence: CSAPTGGLQTQYF. The CDR3 DNA is TGCAGTGCCCCGACAGGGGGCTTACAGACCCAGTACTTC.

The chain carries TRBV28 and TRBJ2-1; 10 bases align to TRBD2. Germline trimming cut 4 bases from V and 3 bases from J; bases unmatched to any gene: 9. CDR3 length: 17 residues. From germline, CDR1 is MDHEN and CDR2 SYDVKM. The CDR3 coding sequence is TGTGCCAGCAGTTCCCCGGAGCGGGGGGGCCTCTACAATGAGCAGTTCTTC. Protein product: CASSSPERGGLYNEQFF.

This chain connects TRBV20-1 to TRBJ2-7; 13 bases line up with TRBD2. There are 13 residues in the CDR3. With V trimmed by 8 bases and J by 3 bases, 4 bases remained unmatched. Germline CDR1 is DFQATT and CDR2 is SNEGSKA (reference sequence). The DNA for the CDR3 is TGCAGTACTACTAGCGGGAGGGGCTACGAGCAGTACTTC. As protein: CSTTSGRGYEQYF.